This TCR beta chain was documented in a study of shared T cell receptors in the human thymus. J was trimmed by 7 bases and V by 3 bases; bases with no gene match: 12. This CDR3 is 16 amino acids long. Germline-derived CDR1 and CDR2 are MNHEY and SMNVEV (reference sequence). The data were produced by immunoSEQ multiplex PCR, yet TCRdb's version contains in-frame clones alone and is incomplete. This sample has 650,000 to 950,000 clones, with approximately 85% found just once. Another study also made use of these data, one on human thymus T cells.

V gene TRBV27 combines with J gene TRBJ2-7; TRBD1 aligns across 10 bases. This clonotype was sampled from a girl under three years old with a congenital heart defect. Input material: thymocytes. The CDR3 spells CASSFWGQGTVGEQYF. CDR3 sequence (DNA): TGTGCCAGCAGTTTTTGGGGACAGGGGACGGTTGGGGAGCAGTACTTC.